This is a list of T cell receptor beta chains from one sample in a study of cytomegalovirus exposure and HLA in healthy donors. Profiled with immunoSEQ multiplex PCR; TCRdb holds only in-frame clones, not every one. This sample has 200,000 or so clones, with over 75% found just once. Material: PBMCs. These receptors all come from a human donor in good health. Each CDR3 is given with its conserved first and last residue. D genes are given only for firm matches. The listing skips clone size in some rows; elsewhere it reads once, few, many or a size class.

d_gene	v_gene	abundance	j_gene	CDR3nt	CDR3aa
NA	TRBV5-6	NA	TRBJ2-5	TGTGCCAGCAGCCAAAGCCAGCAGGGACTGCAAGAGACCCAGTACTTC	CASSQSQQGLQETQYF
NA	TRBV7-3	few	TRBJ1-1	TGTGCCAGCAGCTTAGGACAGAACACTGAAGCTTTCTTT	CASSLGQNTEAFF
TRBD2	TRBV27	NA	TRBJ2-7	TGTGCCAGCCGAACTAGCGGGAGCGGGTTCTACGAGCAGTACTTC	CASRTSGSGFYEQYF
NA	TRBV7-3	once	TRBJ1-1	TGTGCCAGCAGCCCTAACGGGAATCGGCTGCTGGGCACTGAAGCTTTCTTT	CASSPNGNRLLGTEAFF
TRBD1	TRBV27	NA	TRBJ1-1	TGTGCCAGCAGTCCACAACAGGGGGGGTGGACTGAAGCTTTCTTT	CASSPQQGGWTEAFF
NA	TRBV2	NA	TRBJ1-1	TGTGCCAGCAGTGAACAGGGGACGGCTGAAGCTTTCTTT	CASSEQGTAEAFF
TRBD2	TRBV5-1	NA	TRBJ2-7	TGCGCCAGCAGCTTGGTAGGCGGGACTAGCGGCGACTACGAGCAGTACTTC	CASSLVGGTSGDYEQYF
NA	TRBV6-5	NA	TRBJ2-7	TGTGCCAGCGGGGTTGGAGGCGAGCAGTACTTC	CASGVGGEQYF
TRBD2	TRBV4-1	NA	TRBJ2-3	TGCGCCAGCAGCCAATCAGGGACTAGCGCCGATACGCAGTATTTT	CASSQSGTSADTQYF
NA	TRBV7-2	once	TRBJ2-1	TGTGCCAGCAGCTTGAGGAATGAGCAGTTCTTC	CASSLRNEQFF
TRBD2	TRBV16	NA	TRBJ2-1	TGTGCCAGCAGCTACGGACTAGCGGGAGTTAGTGAGCAGTTCTTC	CASSYGLAGVSEQFF
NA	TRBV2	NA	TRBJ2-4	TGTGCCGGACTGGGGTTAGGTGCCAAAAACATTCAGTACTTC	CAGLGLGAKNIQYF
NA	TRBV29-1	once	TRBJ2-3	TGCAGCGTTGATATCGGCACAGATACGCAGTATTTT	CSVDIGTDTQYF
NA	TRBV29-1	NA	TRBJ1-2	TGCAGCGTTGAATATCCGCGGTACTATGGCTACACCTTC	CSVEYPRYYGYTF
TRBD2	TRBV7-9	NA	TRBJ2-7	TGTGCCAGCAGCTTCCCCGGGACTAACTACGAGCAGTACTTC	CASSFPGTNYEQYF
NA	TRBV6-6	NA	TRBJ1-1	TGTGCCAGCAGCCGCTCCCAGGGGATTAACACTGAAGCTTTCTTT	CASSRSQGINTEAFF
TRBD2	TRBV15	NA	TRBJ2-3	TGTGCCACTTCAGCGGGAGCGTTACGGGATACGCAGTATTTT	CATSAGALRDTQYF
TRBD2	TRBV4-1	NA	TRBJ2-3	TGCGCCAGCAGCCCGCTAGCGGGACGCACAGATACGCAGTATTTT	CASSPLAGRTDTQYF
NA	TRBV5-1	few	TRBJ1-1	TGCGCCAGCAGCTTGCAGGGACTATCTCGCACTGAAGCTTTCTTT	CASSLQGLSRTEAFF
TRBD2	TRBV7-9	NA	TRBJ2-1	TGTGCCAGCATCCAGGGCTCCCGCGGGAGCCAGGAGCAGTTCTTC	CASIQGSRGSQEQFF
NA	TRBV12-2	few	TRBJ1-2	TGTGCAAGTCGCTTAGGTAGGTGGGCAGGCATGCAGTCTAACTATGGCTACACCTTC	CASRLGRWAGMQSNYGYTF
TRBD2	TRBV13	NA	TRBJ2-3	TGTGCCAGCAGCTTAGCCGGACTAGCCTCAGATACGCAGTATTTT	CASSLAGLASDTQYF
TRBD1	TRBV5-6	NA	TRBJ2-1	TGTGCCAGCAGACAGACAGGGATCTCCTACAATGAGCAGTTCTTC	CASRQTGISYNEQFF
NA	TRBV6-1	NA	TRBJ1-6	TGTGCCAGCAGTGACAGGGATAATTCACCCCTCCACTTT	CASSDRDNSPLHF
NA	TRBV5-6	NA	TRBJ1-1	TGTGCCAGCAGCTTTCGATCAGACTTGAACACTGAAGCTTTCTTT	CASSFRSDLNTEAFF
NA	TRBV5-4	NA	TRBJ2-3	TGTGCCAGCAGCTTCTGGCAGGGGAACACAGATACGCAGTATTTT	CASSFWQGNTDTQYF
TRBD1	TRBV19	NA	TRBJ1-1	TGTGCCAGTAGGGTGACAGGGTTGAACACTGAAGCTTTCTTT	CASRVTGLNTEAFF
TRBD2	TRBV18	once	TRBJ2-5	TGTGCCAGCTCACCGGGGGGGAATGGTGGAGAGACCCAGTACTTC	CASSPGGNGGETQYF
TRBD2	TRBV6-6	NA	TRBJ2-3	TGTGCCAGCAGCCAACTAGCGGGAGGCACAGATACGCAGTATTTT	CASSQLAGGTDTQYF
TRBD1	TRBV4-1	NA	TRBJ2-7	TGCGCCAGCAGCCAAACAGGGGGTAAGATCTACGAGCAGTACTTC	CASSQTGGKIYEQYF
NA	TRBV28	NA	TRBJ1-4	TGTGCCAGCACCTCCGGGGGTGTGAATGAAAAACTGTTTTTT	CASTSGGVNEKLFF